Each of the 29 T cell receptor beta chains below was sequenced from the same sample in a study of cytomegalovirus exposure and HLA in healthy donors. The PCR was carried out with 60 Vbeta primers and 13 Jbeta primers. Using immunoSEQ multiplex PCR, the repertoire was profiled, and TCRdb retains in-frame clones only, with some absent. Of about 94,000 clones in the sample, 79% were seen once. Sequenced sample: PBMCs. The receptors were gathered from a woman between 35 and 50 years old in good health and CMV-seronegative.

This clone was detected only a few times. The chain couples TRBV6-1 to TRBJ1-2; 7 positions match TRBD1. The CDR3 extends over 14 amino acids. Germline V gives CDR1 MNHNS, CDR2 SASEGT. The ends lost 5 bases at V and 5 bases at J; junction bases unmatched: 8. The CDR3 is CASSSQGVTYGYTF. The CDR3 DNA is TGTGCCAGCAGTTCTCAGGGGGTGACTTATGGCTACACCTTC.

The V gene is TRBV30, the J gene TRBJ2-1; D is unresolved. This CDR3 comprises 11 residues. V gave up 2 bases and J gave up 13 bases, with 12 bases separating them. CDR1 and CDR2 (germline): GTSNPN, SVGIG (reference sequence). CDR3 residues: CAWSLELRQFF. CDR3 DNA sequence: TGTGCCTGGAGTCTAGAGTTGAGACAGTTCTTC.

The genes are TRBV9 and TRBJ2-1; D is perhaps TRBD1 (6 bases). CDR1 is SGDLS and CDR2 is YYNGEE in the germline V gene. This CDR3 spans 16 amino acids. V dropped 4 bases and J dropped 8 bases, with 22 bases sitting between them. This chain's CDR3 is CASSPQPDRLIHEQFF. Here the CDR3 DNA reads TGTGCCAGCAGCCCCCAACCAGACAGGCTGATTCATGAGCAGTTCTTC.

The chain recombines TRBV5-6 with TRBJ1-1; 8 bases agree with TRBD1. The CDR3 is 14 residues long. Trimming took 0 bases from V and 4 from J; bases not matched to a gene: 2. CDR1 and CDR2 (germline): SGHDT, YYEEEE. The CDR3 DNA reads TGTGCCAGCAGCTTGGGGCAGGGGGCCACTGAAGCTTTCTTT. Encoded protein: CASSLGQGATEAFF.

This clone appeared a single time. The CDR3 bases are TGTGCCAGCAGCCTTTTTGGGCGGGGGGCCGGGGAGCTGTTTTTT. Its translation: CASSLFGRGAGELFF. The genes are TRBV7-6 and TRBJ2-2; 8 positions agree with TRBD2. The CDR3 is 15 residues long. J gave up 6 bases and V 5 bases, and 8 bases lay outside the gene matches. In germline, CDR1 is SGHVS, CDR2 FNYEAQ.

The gene calls are TRBV2 and TRBJ1-2; possible D gene TRBD1, 5 bases. Germline CDR1 is SNHLY and CDR2 is FYNNEI. V was trimmed by 6 bases and J by 2 bases, leaving 16 bases between them. The CDR3 has 15 amino acids. In DNA, the CDR3 is TGTGCCAGCAGCTTGTGGGGAAGGGGAAACTATGGCTACACCTTC. It is translated as CASSLWGRGNYGYTF.

A single count supports this clone. The chain uses TRBV7-6 and TRBJ2-5; 8 nucleotides align to TRBD2. J gave up 5 bases and V 5 bases, and 7 bases lay outside the gene matches. CDR1 is SGHVS, CDR2 FNYEAQ, per germline. The CDR3 extends over 14 amino acids. CDR3 sequence: CASSPGTSRETQYF. The CDR3 coding sequence is TGTGCCAGCAGCCCTGGGACTAGTCGTGAGACCCAGTACTTC.

In this sample, this clone turned up a few times. The chain has TRBV7-2 and TRBJ2-3, with D possibly being TRBD2 (5 bases). Germline V CDR1 and CDR2: SGHTA, FQGNSA. The germline V and J ends were trimmed by 3 bases and 4 bases, with 14 bases remaining between them. This CDR3 has 15 amino acids. The CDR3 loop reads CASSFAGERADTQYF. The CDR3 nucleotides are TGTGCCAGCAGCTTCGCCGGGGAGAGAGCAGATACGCAGTATTTT.

The CDR3 is CASKLGGRSYNSPLHF. Written as DNA, the CDR3 is TGTGCCAGCAAACTAGGGGGAAGGAGCTATAATTCACCCCTCCACTTT. The chain links TRBV5-6 to TRBJ1-6; a weak D match, TRBD1 (6 bases). Germline CDR1 SGHDT, CDR2 YYEEEE. Trimming shortened V by 6 bases and J by 3 bases, and 16 bases separated the two germline ends. CDR3 length: 16 amino acids.

The CDR3 loop reads CASSLRPTGVGNQPQHF. In DNA, the CDR3 is TGCGCCAGCAGCCTCCGACCTACAGGGGTTGGAAATCAGCCCCAGCATTTT. This chain connects TRBV5-1 to TRBJ1-5; 7 bases match TRBD1. J was trimmed by 4 bases and V by 4 bases; bases with no gene match: 14. CDR1 is SGHRS, CDR2 YFSETQ, per germline. The CDR3 contains 17 residues.

The CDR3 sequence: CASSLQGAYGYTF. In DNA, the CDR3 is TGTGCCAGCAGTCTTCAGGGGGCGTATGGCTACACCTTC. This chain connects TRBV28 to TRBJ1-2, with 8 bases identical to TRBD1. The germline V gene has CDR1 MDHEN and CDR2 SYDVKM. There are 13 residues in the CDR3. J gave up 5 bases and V 5 bases, and 4 bases lay outside the gene matches.

This chain connects TRBV11-2 to TRBJ1-6; no definite D call. The CDR3 sequence is 12 residues long. Per germline, CDR1 SGHAT and CDR2 FQNNGV. V lost 5 bases and J 8 bases, leaving 7 bases between the germline ends. The CDR3 coding sequence is TGTGCCAGCAGCCATATAGATTCACCCCTCCACTTT. Its protein product is CASSHIDSPLHF.

The chain uses TRBV29-1 and TRBJ1-2, with TRBD1 identical over 12 bases. There are 15 residues in the CDR3. Germline V gene data show CDR1 as SQVTM and CDR2 as ANQGSEA. J lost 5 bases, V lost 2 bases, and 6 bases had no gene match. CDR3 sequence: CSVERGQGAQYGYTF. The CDR3 nucleotides are TGCAGCGTTGAAAGGGGACAGGGGGCGCAGTATGGCTACACCTTC. Variable domain in full (rest from reference TRBV29-1 and TRBJ1-2): SAVISQKPSRDICQRGTSLTIQCQVDSQVTMMFWYRQQPGQSLTLIATANQGSEATYESGFVIDKFPISRPNLTFSTLTVSNMSPEDSSIYLCSVERGQGAQYGYTFGSGTRLTVV.

The chain carries TRBV5-4 and TRBJ1-2; D possibly corresponds to TRBD1 (6 bases). V was clipped by 4 bases and J by 2 bases, with 18 bases between them. CDR1 is SGHNT and CDR2 is YYREEE in the germline V gene (reference sequence). This CDR3 comprises 16 residues. The CDR3, as DNA: TGTGCCAGCAGCGGGGAGGTAGGGGGGGAAAACTATGGCTACACCTTC. It yields the protein CASSGEVGGENYGYTF. The full variable domain, its missing parts supplied by reference TRBV5-4 and TRBJ1-2, is ETGVTQSPTHLIKTRGQQVTLRCSSQSGHNTVSWYQQALGQGPQFIFQYYREEENGRGNFPPRFSGLQFPNYSSELNVNALELDDSALYLCASSGEVGGENYGYTFGSGTRLTVV.

The V gene is TRBV29-1, the J gene TRBJ2-1, with TRBD2 matching 9 bases. This CDR3 is 14 amino acids long. The V segment lost 6 bases and the J segment 7 bases; nucleotides outside the gene matches: 10. Germline loops: CDR1 SQVTM, CDR2 ANQGSEA. The CDR3 protein is CSVRGRGGPNEQFF. The CDR3 DNA reads as TGCAGCGTAAGGGGGCGGGGGGGCCCGAATGAGCAGTTCTTC.

The chain combines TRBV29-1 with TRBJ2-1, with 11 positions matching TRBD1. The CDR3 is made up of 14 amino acids. CDR1 SQVTM and CDR2 ANQGSEA come from the germline V gene. With V trimmed by 6 bases and J by 2 bases, 3 bases remained unmatched. The CDR3 DNA sequence: TGCAGCGTGGGGGACAGGGGGGCCTACAATGAGCAGTTCTTC. Protein: CSVGDRGAYNEQFF.

This clone showed up many times. J is TRBJ1-5 and V is TRBV7-2; tentatively, D is TRBD1 (5 bases). CDR3 length: 13 amino acids. Germline-derived CDR1 and CDR2 are SGHTA and FQGNSA. V dropped 5 bases and J dropped 4 bases, with 9 bases sitting between them. CDR3 in amino acids: CASSQQENQPQHF. The DNA for the CDR3 is TGTGCCAGCAGCCAACAGGAAAATCAGCCCCAGCATTTT.

The genes are TRBV9 and TRBJ2-5; TRBD2 matches 9 bases. Germline CDR1 is SGDLS and CDR2 is YYNGEE. CDR3 length: 15 residues. V shed 0 bases, J shed 5 bases, and the junction held 5 bases outside the gene matches. CDR3 sequence reads: CASSVVAGGPETQYF. In nucleotides, the CDR3 is TGTGCCAGCAGCGTAGTGGCGGGGGGGCCTGAGACCCAGTACTTC.

The chain has TRBV5-4 and TRBJ1-2; TRBD1 matches 8 bases. The length of the CDR3 is 13 residues. Germline CDR1 and CDR2: SGHNT and YYREEE (reference sequence). V lost 6 bases, J lost 3 bases, and 4 bases stayed unmatched. CDR3 nucleotide sequence: TGTGCCAGCAACGGGGGACAGGACTATGGCTACACCTTC. It encodes CASNGGQDYGYTF.

V is TRBV29-1 and J is TRBJ2-1; 8 bases align to TRBD2. Unmatched junction bases numbered 5, after V lost 7 bases and J lost 0 bases. CDR3 length: 14 amino acids. Germline V CDR1 and CDR2: SQVTM, ANQGSEA. CDR3 sequence reads: CSGLGGGSYNEQFF. Written as DNA, the CDR3 is TGCAGCGGACTCGGGGGGGGCTCCTACAATGAGCAGTTCTTC.

V and J are TRBV10-3 and TRBJ1-3; D is unresolved. CDR1 is ENHRY, CDR2 SYGVKD, per germline. Deletions cut 0 bases from V and 3 bases from J, with 9 bases between. The CDR3 length is 15 residues. The CDR3 reads CAISESLVDGNTIYF. The CDR3 DNA reads as TGTGCCATCAGTGAGTCGTTGGTAGATGGAAACACCATATATTTT.

V gene TRBV18 combines with J gene TRBJ2-7; possibly TRBD1 for D (7 bases). CDR1 and CDR2 from the germline V gene are KGHSH and LQKENI. V gave up 6 bases and J gave up 3 bases, with 12 bases separating them. The CDR3 sequence is 13 residues long. The CDR3 DNA is TGTGCCAGCTCCGGGGGACAGAACTACGAGCAGTACTTC. Protein product: CASSGGQNYEQYF. The complete variable domain, with remaining parts taken from reference TRBV18 and TRBJ2-7, reads NAGVMQNPRHLVRRRGQEARLRCSPMKGHSHVYWYRQLPEEGLKFMVYLQKENIIDESGMPKERFSAEFPKEGPSILRIQQVVRGDSAAYFCASSGGQNYEQYFGPGTRLTVT.

The CDR3 nucleotides are TGTGCCAGCAGTTCAAATGAGCAGTTCTTC. It yields the protein CASSSNEQFF. This sequence joins TRBV6-6 and TRBJ2-1; D is unresolved. CDR1 and CDR2 (germline): MNHNY, SVGAGI (reference sequence). The V and J ends lost 4 bases and 7 bases respectively, with 2 bases between them. The CDR3 sequence is 10 residues long.

The V gene is TRBV15, the J gene TRBJ1-2; 7 bases match TRBD1. Germline lookup yields CDR1 LNHNV and CDR2 YYDKDF (reference sequence). The V gene end was trimmed by 8 bases and the J gene end by 0 bases; junction bases not matched to a gene: 9. This CDR3 region has 15 residues. The CDR3 DNA follows: TGTGCCACCCTGGACAGGAGCTCTACTAACTATGGCTACACCTTC. This gives the protein CATLDRSSTNYGYTF.

This rearrangement joins TRBV2 to TRBJ1-2; 7 positions agree with TRBD1. This CDR3 spans 15 amino acids. Per germline, CDR1 SNHLY and CDR2 FYNNEI. With 4 bases clipped from V and 5 bases from J, the junction kept 10 bases outside the gene matches. The DNA for the CDR3 is TGTGCCAGCAGTGGGGCCGGCAGGGGGACATATGGCTACACCTTC. Its translation: CASSGAGRGTYGYTF. The entire variable domain, with the rest obtained from reference TRBV2 and TRBJ1-2, is as follows: EPEVTQTPSHQVTQMGQEVILRCVPISNHLYFYWYRQILGQKVEFLVSFYNNEISEKSEIFDDQFSVERPDGSNFTLKIRSTKLEDSAMYFCASSGAGRGTYGYTFGSGTRLTVV.

This chain joins TRBV6-1 and TRBJ2-3; 11 bases match TRBD2. From germline, CDR1 is MNHNS and CDR2 SASEGT. This CDR3 contains 14 residues. The V gene end was trimmed by 8 bases and the J gene end by 5 bases; junction bases not matched to a gene: 6. The CDR3 bases are TGTGCCAGCTTTAGCGGGGGGGCCGTAGATACGCAGTATTTT. Its translation: CASFSGGAVDTQYF.

This clone was detected a few times. The chain couples TRBV15 to TRBJ1-2; 9 positions match TRBD1. The CDR3 runs 17 residues. J was trimmed by 1 base and V by 0 bases; bases with no gene match: 6. Germline V lookup: CDR1 LNHNV, CDR2 YYDKDF (reference sequence). The CDR3 DNA follows: TGTGCCACCAGCAGAGATCAACAGGGGGCGGGTAACTATGGCTACACCTTC. It translates to CATSRDQQGAGNYGYTF.

V gene TRBV9 combines with J gene TRBJ1-1; maybe TRBD1 (5 bases). Germline V lookup: CDR1 SGDLS, CDR2 YYNGEE. The CDR3 is made up of 15 amino acids. Trimming pared 6 bases from V and 4 bases from J, leaving 19 bases between. The CDR3 DNA sequence: TGTGCCAGCACCACAGACGTTTACGGGGGCACTGAAGCTTTCTTT. This encodes CASTTDVYGGTEAFF.

Written as DNA, the CDR3 is TGTGCCAGCAGCTCGGACAGGGCCTCCTACAATGAGCAGTTCTTC. Its translation: CASSSDRASYNEQFF. The chain combines TRBV7-9 with TRBJ2-1; 8 nucleotides line up with TRBD1. V lost 4 bases and J lost 0; bases outside the gene matches: 2. Per the germline V gene, CDR1 is SEHNR and CDR2 is FQNEAQ (reference sequence). The CDR3 runs 15 residues.